The rows below give T cell receptor beta chains drawn from one sample of a study of blood T cell repertoires in COVID-19. Libraries were prepared by immunoSEQ multiplex PCR; TCRdb keeps only in-frame clonotypes and omits some of them. Of roughly 200,000 clones in the sample, 85% are singletons; the top ten hold roughly 8.2%. Specimen: peripheral blood. The receptors here all came from a woman aged 60-75 years with acute or convalescent COVID-19. CDR3s include the opening cysteine and the closing phenylalanine or tryptophan. D genes are given only for firm matches. Size is omitted from some rows. Given values are once, few, many or a class for expanded clones.

clone size,V gene,J gene,D gene,CDR3 DNA,CDR3 protein
-,TRBV28,TRBJ2-7,TRBD2,TGTGCCAGCAGTTTCGGACTAGCGGGAGGCCTCAGAGGGGAGCAGTACTTC,CASSFGLAGGLRGEQYF
once,TRBV11-3,TRBJ2-1,-,TGTGCCAGCAGCTCAGGAAATGAGCAGTTCTTC,CASSSGNEQFF
-,TRBV5-6,TRBJ2-2,-,TGTGCCAGCAGCACCAGGGCGGGGGAGCTGTTTTTT,CASSTRAGELFF
-,TRBV5-6,TRBJ1-5,-,TGTGCCAGCACCCGTGGAGGGGGGGGGCCCCAGCATTTT,CASTRGGGGPQHF
-,TRBV15,TRBJ2-7,TRBD2,TGTGCCACCAGCAGCCGTAGCGGGAGTTTGGAGCAGTACTTC,CATSSRSGSLEQYF
-,TRBV19,TRBJ1-4,-,TGTGCCAGTAGTGACTCCGGGTCCCGGAATGAAAAACTGTTTTTT,CASSDSGSRNEKLFF
-,TRBV15,TRBJ1-3,TRBD1,TGTGCCACCAGCCCACCGACAGGGTCTGGAAACACCATATATTTT,CATSPPTGSGNTIYF
-,TRBV19,TRBJ2-1,TRBD2,TGTGCCAGTAGGCCCACTAGCGGGAGAAAACGTGAGCAGTTCTTC,CASRPTSGRKREQFF
-,TRBV5-5,TRBJ2-1,-,TGTGCCAGCAGCTTGGAAGGAGAAGCGTACAATGAGCAGTTCTTC,CASSLEGEAYNEQFF
few,TRBV4-1,TRBJ2-7,-,TGCGCCAGCAGCCAAGATCCGACAGTCTACGAGCAGTACTTC,CASSQDPTVYEQYF
-,TRBV14,TRBJ2-1,TRBD2,TGTGCCAGCAGCCAAGATCTAGGACTAGCGGGAAAACACGAGCAGTTCTTC,CASSQDLGLAGKHEQFF
-,TRBV2,TRBJ2-5,TRBD2,TGTGCCAGCAGTGAAGGTTCGGGGGGGACGGAGACCCAGTACTTC,CASSEGSGGTETQYF
-,TRBV3-1/TRBV3-2,TRBJ1-2,-,TGTGCCAGCAGCCACGGAACTCCGACAGTCAACTATGGCTACACCTTC,CASSHGTPTVNYGYTF
-,TRBV19,TRBJ1-1,TRBD1,TGTGCCAGTAGTCCACAGGGGCAGGTTCGGAACACTGAAGCTTTCTTT,CASSPQGQVRNTEAFF
-,TRBV7-9,TRBJ1-2,TRBD1,TGTGCCAGCAGCTTAGCGGGGACAGGGTCTGGCTACACCTTC,CASSLAGTGSGYTF
-,TRBV3-1/TRBV3-2,TRBJ1-5,TRBD1,TGTGCCAGCAGCCAAGCAACCCCAGGGGGGCATCAGCCCCAGCATTTT,CASSQATPGGHQPQHF
-,TRBV7-9,TRBJ2-1,TRBD2,TGTGCCAGCAGCTTGCGGGGGAGCTCCTACAATGAGCAGTTCTTC,CASSLRGSSYNEQFF
few,TRBV2,TRBJ1-2,-,TGTGCCAGCATCGGTACGGTTGACTATGGCTACACCTTC,CASIGTVDYGYTF
-,TRBV3-1/TRBV3-2,TRBJ2-1,-,TGTGCCAGCAGCCCTAGCGCAAGCTCCTACAATGAGCAGTTCTTC,CASSPSASSYNEQFF
-,TRBV12-3/TRBV12-4,TRBJ1-1,TRBD1,TGTGCCAGCAGTTTAAACAGGGGTACTGAAGCTTTCTTT,CASSLNRGTEAFF
-,TRBV5-5,TRBJ2-1,TRBD2,TGTGCCAGCAGCTTAACCCTCCTAGCGGGCCACAATGAGCAGTTCTTC,CASSLTLLAGHNEQFF
once,TRBV18,TRBJ2-4,TRBD1,TGTGCCAGCTCACGGAACAGGGGATCGGCCAAAAACATTCAGTACTTC,CASSRNRGSAKNIQYF
-,TRBV6-6,TRBJ1-1,-,TGTGCCAGCAGCCTTACAGACATGAACACTGAAGCTTTCTTT,CASSLTDMNTEAFF
-,TRBV6-6,TRBJ2-1,TRBD1,TGTGCCAGCAGTGACGCTCAGGGACAGCCGCAGTTCTTC,CASSDAQGQPQFF
-,TRBV5-5,TRBJ2-3,-,TGTGCCAGCAGCTTGAGGGGAGGAGGGGATACGCAGTATTTT,CASSLRGGGDTQYF
once,TRBV3-1/TRBV3-2,TRBJ1-5,TRBD1,TGTGCCAGCAGCCAATCCCAGGGGGACCAGCCCCAGCATTTT,CASSQSQGDQPQHF
-,TRBV6-5,TRBJ2-5,TRBD1,TGTGCCAGTGGACAGGGGGGGGGAAAGACCCAGTACTTC,CASGQGGGKTQYF
-,TRBV3-1/TRBV3-2,TRBJ2-1,TRBD2,TGTGCCAGCAGCCAACTAGCGGGAGTGTTCTATGAGCAGTTCTTC,CASSQLAGVFYEQFF
-,TRBV28,TRBJ1-4,-,TGTGCCAGCAGTTTAAGTGGGTTGGGGGGGGCAACTAATGAAAAACTGTTTTTT,CASSLSGLGGATNEKLFF
-,TRBV12-3/TRBV12-4,TRBJ1-1,-,TGTGCCAGCAGTTTATTCCCTACTGAAGCTTTCTTT,CASSLFPTEAFF
-,TRBV13,TRBJ1-1,TRBD1,TGTGCCAGCAGCCCACAGGGGTGGAATACTGAAGCTTTCTTT,CASSPQGWNTEAFF
few,TRBV6-5,TRBJ1-5,TRBD1,TGTGCCAGCAGAGAGACAGGGAAGAATCAGCCCCAGCATTTT,CASRETGKNQPQHF
-,TRBV11-3,TRBJ1-2,TRBD1,TGTGCCAGCAGCTTAGTCATGGGGGACAGGGGAACCGTTCCGTATGGCTACACCTTC,CASSLVMGDRGTVPYGYTF
-,TRBV7-9,TRBJ2-2,-,TGTGCCAGCAGCTTACAGGGGGGGAACACCGGGGAGCTGTTTTTT,CASSLQGGNTGELFF
-,TRBV9,TRBJ1-1,-,TGTGCCAGCAGCGCGACAGGTAGGGTGAACACTGAAGCTTTCTTT,CASSATGRVNTEAFF
once,TRBV15,TRBJ2-3,TRBD1,TGTGCCACCAGCCCCAGGGGGGACAGGAGCCCAGATACGCAGTATTTT,CATSPRGDRSPDTQYF
-,TRBV4-2,TRBJ1-4,-,TGTGCCAGCAGCCAAGCAACAGGGAGCTCTAATGAAAAACTGTTTTTT,CASSQATGSSNEKLFF
-,TRBV25-1,TRBJ2-2,-,TGTGCCAGCAGTGAATTTCGGGTCCGGGGCACCGGGGAGCTGTTTTTT,CASSEFRVRGTGELFF
-,TRBV2,TRBJ2-5,TRBD2,TGTGCCAGCAAGTGGCGGGAGGGACAAGAGACCCAGTACTTC,CASKWREGQETQYF
-,TRBV6-5,TRBJ2-2,-,TGTGCCAGCAGTTACCTTGGGGGCGGGGGCACCGGGGAGCTGTTTTTT,CASSYLGGGGTGELFF
-,TRBV18,TRBJ1-4,-,TGTGCCAGCTCACCCTGGGGGCGAACTAATGAAAAACTGTTTTTT,CASSPWGRTNEKLFF
-,TRBV28,TRBJ1-2,-,TGTGCCAGCAGTTTGGGCCCGGTCCTGGGCTACACCTTC,CASSLGPVLGYTF
-,TRBV5-1,TRBJ2-3,TRBD1,TGCGCCAGCAGCTTGGAGGACAGGGGTCGAGATACGCAGTATTTT,CASSLEDRGRDTQYF
-,TRBV2,TRBJ2-7,-,TGTGCCAGCAGTGGAGGGCGGACCTCCTACGAGCAGTACTTC,CASSGGRTSYEQYF
-,TRBV5-1,TRBJ1-3,-,TGCGCCAGCAGCTTGGGCGGGGAAGCTGGAAACACCATATATTTT,CASSLGGEAGNTIYF
-,TRBV6-5,TRBJ1-2,-,TGTGCCAGCAGTTTCGACAGGACAAGCTATGGCTACACCTTC,CASSFDRTSYGYTF
-,TRBV6-6,TRBJ2-2,-,TGTGCCAGCACTCGGTACTCAAACACCGGGGAGCTGTTTTTT,CASTRYSNTGELFF
few,TRBV28,TRBJ1-3,-,TGTGCCAGCAGTTTAATAGCGTTTAGCTCTGGAAACACCATATATTTT,CASSLIAFSSGNTIYF
-,TRBV6-5,TRBJ2-3,-,TGTGCCAGCAGTTACGGGGCAGTGACTCGCCCCGATACGCAGTATTTT,CASSYGAVTRPDTQYF
once,TRBV5-1,TRBJ2-2,-,TGCGCCAGCAGCTTGATGGGCCCGAACACCGGGGAGCTGTTTTTT,CASSLMGPNTGELFF
-,TRBV15,TRBJ1-4,-,TGTGCCACCAGCAGAGATCGAGGGGGAGCGTTTAATGAAAAACTGTTTTTT,CATSRDRGGAFNEKLFF
-,TRBV3-1/TRBV3-2,TRBJ2-3,-,TGTGCCAGCAGCTTTTACACAGATACGCAGTATTTT,CASSFYTDTQYF
-,TRBV5-5,TRBJ1-3,-,TGTGCCAGCAGCTTGGCCGGGGTGAGCTCTGGAAACACCATATATTTT,CASSLAGVSSGNTIYF
few,TRBV6-2/TRBV6-3,TRBJ2-2,-,TGTGCCAGCAGCCTAAGCCTAGGCACCGGGGAGCTGTTTTTT,CASSLSLGTGELFF